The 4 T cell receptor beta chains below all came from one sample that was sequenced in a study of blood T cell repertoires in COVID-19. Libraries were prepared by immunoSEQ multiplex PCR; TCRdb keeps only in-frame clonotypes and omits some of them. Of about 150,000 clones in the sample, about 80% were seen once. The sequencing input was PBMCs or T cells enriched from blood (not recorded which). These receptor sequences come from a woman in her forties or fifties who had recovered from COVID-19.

CDR3 amino acids: CASSPGTSGGSGELFF. CDR3 DNA sequence: TGTGCCAGCAGCCCTGGGACTAGCGGGGGTTCCGGGGAGCTGTTTTTT. The V call is TRBV9, the J call TRBJ2-2, with TRBD2 identical over 14 bases. Germline V gene lookup returns CDR1 SGDLS and CDR2 YYNGEE. V lost 4 bases and J lost 6; bases outside the gene matches: 5. This CDR3 comprises 16 residues.

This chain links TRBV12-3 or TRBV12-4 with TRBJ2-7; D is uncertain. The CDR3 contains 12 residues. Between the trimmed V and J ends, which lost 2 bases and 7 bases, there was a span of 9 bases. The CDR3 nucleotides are TGTGCCAGCAGTTTAACCACTCCAGAGCAGTACTTC. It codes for CASSLTTPEQYF.

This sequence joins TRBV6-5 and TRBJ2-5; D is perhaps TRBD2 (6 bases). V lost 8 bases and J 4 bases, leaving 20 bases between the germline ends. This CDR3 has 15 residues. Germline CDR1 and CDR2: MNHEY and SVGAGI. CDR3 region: CASGVAAGPRETQYF. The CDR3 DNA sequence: TGTGCCAGCGGGGTAGCGGCGGGGCCCCGAGAGACCCAGTACTTC.

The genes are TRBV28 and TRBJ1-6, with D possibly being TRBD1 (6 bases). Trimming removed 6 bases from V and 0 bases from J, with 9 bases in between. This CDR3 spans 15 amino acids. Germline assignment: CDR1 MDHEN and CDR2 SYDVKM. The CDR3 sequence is CASRGHSSYNSPLHF. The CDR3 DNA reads TGTGCCAGCAGGGGACACAGCTCCTATAATTCACCCCTCCACTTT.